This TCR beta chain was sequenced for a study of CD8 T cells in Susac syndrome. Looked up from germline, CDR1 is SGHDN and CDR2 is FVKESK. The CDR3 length is 17 residues. The V and J ends lost 1 base and 1 base respectively, with 13 bases between them. An amount of RNA that ranged from about 0.45 to 1 ug was reverse transcribed with random hexamers. TCRdb called the immunoSEQ multiplex PCR reads again in MiXCR, with one record for every CDR3 protein. The data hold around 270,000 distinct CDR3 sequences, with 85% observed a single time. The TCR comes from a human donor with multiple sclerosis. The chain employs TRBV14 and TRBJ2-2, with D possibly being TRBD2 (5 bases). The sample comprised CD8+ T cells from PBMCs. DNA for the CDR3: TGTGCCAGCAGCCAAGCCACGGGAAAAGGGAACACCGGGGAGCTGTTTTTT. Protein sequence: CASSQATGKGNTGELFF.